This TCR beta chain came from a study of chemoradiotherapy in HPV16-positive cancers. The table lists this clone with a count of one. V lost 2 bases, J lost 4 bases, and 8 bases lay in between. Per the germline V gene, CDR1 is MNHEY and CDR2 is SMNVEV (reference sequence). The CDR3 extends over 13 amino acids. Repertoires were sampled repeatedly during chemoradiotherapy. Some clones are missing from TCRdb's copy, which holds only in-frame ones; the method was immunoSEQ multiplex PCR. Among approximately 8,200 clones, about 67% were seen once, and the ten largest hold approximately 33%. The chain joins TRBV27 to TRBJ1-1; D not resolved. The sequence derives from a human donor with HPV-associated anogenital cancer. The specimen was collected from a patient who underwent chemoradiotherapy. CDR3 nucleotide sequence: TGTGCCAGCAGTTTAAGGCCGAGCACTGAAGCTTTCTTT. Protein: CASSLRPSTEAFF.